Presented here are 17 T cell receptor beta chains from one specimen sequenced in a study of shared clonotypes between healthy human individuals. Profiled with immunoSEQ multiplex PCR; TCRdb holds only in-frame clones, not every one. The sample consists of about 460,000 clones, roughly four fifths of them appearing once. Sequenced material: PBMCs. Receptors originate from a middle-aged woman in good health. Some clones in this sample may be carry-over from other donors' samples.

This chain joins TRBV19 and TRBJ1-5, with 7 positions matching TRBD1. The trim removed 3 bases at V and 0 bases at J, leaving 5 bases unmatched. CDR1 and CDR2 from the germline V gene are LNHDA and SQIVND (reference sequence). This CDR3 has 16 residues. This CDR3 is CASSMRAGGSNQPQHF. CDR3 DNA: TGTGCCAGTAGTATGAGGGCAGGGGGTAGCAATCAGCCCCAGCATTTT. Full variable domain (missing parts from reference TRBV19 and TRBJ1-5): DGGITQSPKYLFRKEGQNVTLSCEQNLNHDAMYWYRQDPGQGLRLIYYSQIVNDFQKGDIAEGYSVSREKKESFPLTVTSAQKNPTAFYLCASSMRAGGSNQPQHFGDGTRLSIL.

V gene TRBV6-5 combines with J gene TRBJ2-7; 9 bases align to TRBD1. The CDR3 is 13 amino acids. J was trimmed by 3 bases and V by 7 bases; bases with no gene match: 4. The germline V gene has CDR1 MNHEY and CDR2 SVGAGI. The CDR3: CASTRDRDYEQYF. The CDR3 region has the DNA TGTGCCAGCACCCGGGACAGGGACTACGAGCAGTACTTC.

The table lists this clone with a few counts. The J gene is TRBJ2-2, the V gene TRBV4-1, with 9 bases that match TRBD2. V lost 3 bases to trimming and J lost 5 bases; unmatched junction nucleotides: 10. Germline CDR1 MGHRA, CDR2 YSYEKL. This CDR3 is built from 17 residues. CDR3 coding DNA: TGCGCCAGCAGCCAGGGTAGCGGGAGCTCCGGGACCGGGGAGCTGTTTTTT. This gives the protein CASSQGSGSSGTGELFF.

The V gene is TRBV5-8, the J gene TRBJ1-2, with D perhaps matching TRBD1 (5 bases). The CDR3 totals 14 residues. V lost 5 bases to trimming and J lost 2 bases, with 13 bases between them. Germline CDR1 reads SGHTS; CDR2 reads YDEGEE. The CDR3 loop is CASRPRDGNYGYTF. For the CDR3, the DNA is TGTGCCAGCAGGCCCCGGGACGGGAACTATGGCTACACCTTC.

This clone has only a few counts. The DNA of the CDR3 is TGTGCCAGCAGTAAAGGACAGGGTCGCTACGAGCAGTACTTC. Translated: CASSKGQGRYEQYF. V usage is TRBV27 and J usage is TRBJ2-7; 8 nucleotides agree with TRBD1. The V gene end was trimmed by 5 bases and the J gene end by 3 bases; junction bases not matched to a gene: 6. Germline V gene data show CDR1 as MNHEY and CDR2 as SMNVEV (reference sequence). The CDR3 has 14 amino acids.

On this clone: A junction end diverges from the germline sequence, so it may reflect a read error. This chain joins TRBV6-1 and TRBJ1-1; D is possibly TRBD1 (5 bases). Germline V gene data show CDR1 as MNHNS and CDR2 as SASEGT. This CDR3 comprises 14 residues. CDR3 nucleotide sequence: TGTGCCAGCAGTGAATGGGGGGAGGACACTGAAACTTTCTTT. It encodes CASSEWGEDTETFF.

The genes are TRBV5-1 and TRBJ1-2, with TRBD1 as a possible D gene (6 bases). Germline CDR1 and CDR2: SGHRS and YFSETQ. CDR3 size: 15 residues. V was shortened by 3 bases and J by 10 bases, with 22 bases between the two germline ends. CDR3 in DNA: TGCGCCAGCAGCTCAGGGACTGTTGATAGGGGGGACTACACCTTC. Its translation is CASSSGTVDRGDYTF. Looking up the rest from reference TRBV5-1 and TRBJ1-2 gives the full variable domain: KAGVTQTPRYLIKTRGQQVTLSCSPISGHRSVSWYQQTPGQGLQFLFEYFSETQRNKGNFPGRFSGRQFSNSRSEMNVSTLELGDSALYLCASSSGTVDRGDYTFGSGTRLTVV.

J is TRBJ2-4 and V is TRBV28, with D possibly TRBD1 on 6 matching bases. The CDR3 loop spans 16 amino acids. The germline V gene has CDR1 MDHEN and CDR2 SYDVKM. Trimming cost V 6 bases and J 0 bases, with 15 bases left between them. For the CDR3, the DNA is TGTGCCAGCAGCACTTTGGGGGCGGTAGCCAAAAACATTCAGTACTTC. Protein product: CASSTLGAVAKNIQYF.

In its sample, this clone was seen once. The same CDR3 is also encoded by other DNA sequences in this sample. V and J are TRBV29-1 and TRBJ2-7; TRBD2 matches 7 bases. Trimming at V came to 6 bases and at J to 0 bases, leaving 2 bases not matched to a gene. Germline assignment: CDR1 SQVTM and CDR2 ANQGSEA. The CDR3 runs to 12 residues. The CDR3 protein is CSVGGSSYEQYF. The CDR3 region has the DNA TGCAGCGTGGGCGGGAGCTCCTACGAGCAGTACTTC.

The chain couples TRBV27 to TRBJ2-5; no clear D gene. Trimming pared 2 bases from V and 0 bases from J, leaving 13 bases between. The CDR3 extends over 16 amino acids. Germline CDR1 reads MNHEY; CDR2 reads SMNVEV (reference sequence). CDR3 coding DNA: TGTGCCAGCAGTTTACTCACTCCAACGTACCAAGAGACCCAGTACTTC. It specifies CASSLLTPTYQETQYF.

The V gene is TRBV13, the J gene TRBJ2-7; D could derive from TRBD1 or TRBD2 (5 bases each). Germline CDR1 PRHDT, CDR2 FYEKMQ (reference sequence). V lost 6 bases and J lost 6, with 12 bases in between. This CDR3 comprises 12 residues. The CDR3 DNA reads TGTGCCAGCAGACTAAGGGGACGCGAGCAGTACTTC. This encodes CASRLRGREQYF.

This clone was observed once. A far larger clone lies a single base away; this is likely a read error. Other DNA variants within this sample encode the same CDR3. J is TRBJ2-7 and V is TRBV28; D unresolved. The germline V gene has CDR1 MDHEN and CDR2 SYDVKM. This CDR3 comprises 14 residues. CDR3 DNA sequence: TGTGCCAGCAATTCTGGAGTTCTCTCCTATGAGCAGTACTTC. Protein sequence: CASNSGVLSYEQYF.

This chain links TRBV18 with TRBJ2-5, with D possibly TRBD1 on 5 matching bases. The CDR3 has 15 residues. Germline V gene data show CDR1 as KGHSH and CDR2 as LQKENI. Trimming stripped 4 bases from V and 4 bases from J, with 16 bases between. The CDR3 protein is CASSRAQGGGETQYF. In DNA form, the CDR3 reads TGTGCCAGCTCACGGGCCCAGGGCGGTGGAGAGACCCAGTACTTC.

J is TRBJ2-1 and V is TRBV29-1; 8 bases are shared with TRBD1. CDR1 is SQVTM, CDR2 ANQGSEA, per germline. The V and J ends lost 6 bases and 9 bases, in that order; junction bases with no gene match: 7. The CDR3 extends over 12 amino acids. DNA of the CDR3: TGCAGCGTAGGACAGGGCCTCGGTGAGCAGTTCTTC. Protein: CSVGQGLGEQFF.

This clone showed up just once. The CDR3: CASSVRDRETETQYF. The DNA for the CDR3 is TGTGCCAGCAGTGTCCGGGACAGGGAGACAGAGACCCAGTACTTC. The gene calls are TRBV6-1 and TRBJ2-5; 9 bases are shared with TRBD1. This CDR3 is 15 amino acids long. Trimming cost V 4 bases and J 4 bases; bases outside gene matches: 7. Per the germline V gene, CDR1 is MNHNS and CDR2 is SASEGT.

The chain is built from TRBV18 and TRBJ2-1, with 11 bases matching TRBD2. The junction had 0 bases not matched to a gene; V was cut back by 3 bases and J by 2 bases. There are 15 residues in the CDR3. CDR1 is KGHSH, CDR2 LQKENI, per germline. DNA for the CDR3: TGTGCCAGCTCACCGACTAGCGGGGCCTACAATGAGCAGTTCTTC. This gives the protein CASSPTSGAYNEQFF.

The CDR3 protein is CASRRQGRETQYF. The CDR3 coding sequence is TGTGCCAGCAGGAGACAGGGACGAGAGACCCAGTACTTC. J is TRBJ2-5 and V is TRBV6-6, with TRBD1 matching 7 bases. CDR1 and CDR2 from the germline V gene are MNHNY and SVGAGI (reference sequence). Trimming removed 6 bases from V and 4 bases from J; junction bases left unmatched: 5. CDR3 length equals 13 residues.